The 10 T cell receptor beta chains listed next were all sequenced from one sample in a study of blood T cell repertoires in COVID-19. Clones were read by immunoSEQ multiplex PCR, and TCRdb kept only the in-frame ones, dropping some. The sample comprises roughly 230,000 clones, about 80% of which are singletons, and around 7% rests with the top ten. Sequenced: peripheral blood. The receptor set was obtained from a woman in her forties or fifties with acute or convalescent COVID-19.

V is TRBV5-1 and J is TRBJ2-1, with 8 bases fitting TRBD1. With 0 bases clipped from V and 9 bases from J, the junction kept 8 bases outside the gene matches. The CDR3 extends over 15 amino acids. CDR1 is SGHRS and CDR2 is YFSETQ in the germline V gene. In nucleotides, the CDR3 is TGCGCCAGCAGCTTGGTCCAGGGGGCCTTCGGTGAGCAGTTCTTC. Translated, it gives CASSLVQGAFGEQFF. Full variable domain (remainder filled in from reference TRBV5-1 and TRBJ2-1): KAGVTQTPRYLIKTRGQQVTLSCSPISGHRSVSWYQQTPGQGLQFLFEYFSETQRNKGNFPGRFSGRQFSNSRSEMNVSTLELGDSALYLCASSLVQGAFGEQFFGPGTRLTVL.

This chain uses TRBV12-3 or TRBV12-4 with TRBJ1-1; unclear D gene. V was clipped by 7 bases and J by 7 bases, with 10 bases between them. The CDR3 runs 11 residues. The CDR3 protein is CASTVSGEAFF. The CDR3 DNA reads as TGTGCCAGCACGGTTTCAGGTGAAGCTTTCTTT.

This clone was picked up a small number of times. The chain joins TRBV12-3 or TRBV12-4 to TRBJ1-2; maybe TRBD1 (5 bases). The germline V and J ends were trimmed by 1 base and 4 bases, with 7 bases remaining between them. The CDR3 sequence is 13 residues long. The CDR3: CASSLEGIYGYTF. The CDR3 DNA reads as TGTGCCAGCAGTTTAGAGGGGATCTATGGCTACACCTTC.

The chain employs TRBV19 and TRBJ2-7, with a tentative D call TRBD2 (6 bases). Trimming left V 5 bases short and J 4 bases short, with 15 bases between. Germline loops: CDR1 LNHDA, CDR2 SQIVND (reference sequence). The CDR3 runs to 14 residues. In DNA form, the CDR3 reads TGTGCCAGTAGTTCTCCGGGACTCCAATACGAGCAGTACTTC. It specifies CASSSPGLQYEQYF.

This chain uses TRBV7-2 with TRBJ2-1, with TRBD1 as a possible D gene (6 bases). The germline V and J ends were trimmed by 3 bases and 9 bases, with 12 bases remaining between them. The CDR3 is 13 amino acids. Germline CDR1 reads SGHTA; CDR2 reads FQGNSA. The CDR3 DNA sequence: TGTGCCAGCAGCTTTGAGCAACAGGGTGAGCAGTTCTTC. Its translation is CASSFEQQGEQFF.

In nucleotides, the CDR3 is TGCGCCAGCAGCGGACAGCAAGAGCAGTACTTC. Translating gives CASSGQQEQYF. The chain couples TRBV5-1 to TRBJ2-7, with D possibly being TRBD1 (6 bases). V gave up 4 bases and J gave up 7 bases, with 9 bases separating them. The CDR3 consists of 11 residues. Per the germline V gene, CDR1 is SGHRS and CDR2 is YFSETQ.

This chain joins TRBV5-4 and TRBJ2-3; 7 nucleotides match TRBD2. Germline CDR1 SGHNT, CDR2 YYREEE (reference sequence). The junction had 7 bases not matched to a gene; V was cut back by 2 bases and J by 1 base. The CDR3 runs to 16 residues. CDR3 in DNA: TGTGCCAGCAGCTTCCCCGGCGGGAGAGGCACAGATACGCAGTATTTT. This sequence encodes CASSFPGGRGTDTQYF.

The chain joins TRBV30 to TRBJ2-7; 8 nucleotides agree with TRBD1. Germline loops: CDR1 GTSNPN, CDR2 SVGIG (reference sequence). The V segment lost 5 bases and the J segment 2 bases; nucleotides outside the gene matches: 5. This CDR3 is 13 amino acids long. The CDR3 region is CAWDRGSTYEQYF. The CDR3 coding sequence is TGTGCCTGGGACAGGGGTTCTACCTACGAGCAGTACTTC.

The V gene is TRBV7-3, the J gene TRBJ1-2; no clear D. The CDR3 is 15 residues long. From germline, CDR1 is SGHTA and CDR2 FQGTGA. V was shortened by 5 bases and J by 8 bases, with 21 bases between the two germline ends. The CDR3 coding sequence is TGTGCCAGCAGCCAGCCCCCGCCCGGGCCTAGCGGCTACACCTTC. This codes for CASSQPPPGPSGYTF.

This chain uses TRBV5-5 with TRBJ2-5; a weak D match, TRBD1 (6 bases). This CDR3 has 16 amino acids. Looked up from germline, CDR1 is SGHKS and CDR2 is YYEKEE (reference sequence). The V end lost 4 bases, the J end lost 4 bases, and 20 bases lay between the germline ends. CDR3 loop: CASSGRVGGIGETQYF. The DNA of the CDR3 is TGTGCCAGCAGCGGGCGCGTAGGGGGTATTGGAGAGACCCAGTACTTC.